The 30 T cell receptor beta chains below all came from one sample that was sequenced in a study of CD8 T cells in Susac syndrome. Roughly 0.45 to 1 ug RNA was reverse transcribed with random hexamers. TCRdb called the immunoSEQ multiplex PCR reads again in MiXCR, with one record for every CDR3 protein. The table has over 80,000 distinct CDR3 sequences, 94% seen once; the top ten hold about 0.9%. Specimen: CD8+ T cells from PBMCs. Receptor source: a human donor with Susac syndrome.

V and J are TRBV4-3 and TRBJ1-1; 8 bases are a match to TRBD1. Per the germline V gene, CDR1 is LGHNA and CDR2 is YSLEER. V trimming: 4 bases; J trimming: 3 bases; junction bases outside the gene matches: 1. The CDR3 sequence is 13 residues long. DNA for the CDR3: TGCGCCAGCAGCCTGGACAGGGACACTGAAGCTTTCTTT. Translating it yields CASSLDRDTEAFF.

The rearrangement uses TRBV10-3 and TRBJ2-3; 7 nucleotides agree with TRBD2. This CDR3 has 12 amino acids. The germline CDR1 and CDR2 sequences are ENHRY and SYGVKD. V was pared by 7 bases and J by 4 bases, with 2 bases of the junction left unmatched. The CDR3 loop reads CAINRGADTQYF. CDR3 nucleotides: TGTGCCATCAACCGGGGGGCAGATACGCAGTATTTT.

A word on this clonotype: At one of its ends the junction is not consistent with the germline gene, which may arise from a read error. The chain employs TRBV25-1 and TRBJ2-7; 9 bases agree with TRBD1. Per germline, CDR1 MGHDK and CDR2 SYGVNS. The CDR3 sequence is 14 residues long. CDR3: CANSEGQGVNEQYF. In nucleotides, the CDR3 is TGTGCCAACAGTGAGGGACAGGGAGTAAACGAGCAGTACTTC.

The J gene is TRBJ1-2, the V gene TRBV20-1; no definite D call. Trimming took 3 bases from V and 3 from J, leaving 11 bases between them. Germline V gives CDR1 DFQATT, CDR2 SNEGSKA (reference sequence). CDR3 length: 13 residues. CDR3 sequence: CSARGLSDYGYTF. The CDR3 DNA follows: TGCAGTGCTAGGGGTCTGAGCGACTATGGCTACACCTTC.

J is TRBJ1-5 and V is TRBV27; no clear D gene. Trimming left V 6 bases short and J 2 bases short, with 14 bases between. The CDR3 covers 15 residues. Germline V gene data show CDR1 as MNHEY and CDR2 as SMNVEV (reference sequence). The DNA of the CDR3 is TGTGCCAGCAGCAACGACAAGGTCGGCAATCAGCCCCAGCATTTT. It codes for CASSNDKVGNQPQHF.

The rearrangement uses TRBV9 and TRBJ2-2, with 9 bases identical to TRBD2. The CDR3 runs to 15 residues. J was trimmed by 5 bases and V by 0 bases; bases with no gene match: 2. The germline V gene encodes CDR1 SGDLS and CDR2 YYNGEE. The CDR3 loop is CASSVEGLATGELFF. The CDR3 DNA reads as TGTGCCAGCAGCGTAGAGGGACTAGCTACCGGGGAGCTGTTTTTT.

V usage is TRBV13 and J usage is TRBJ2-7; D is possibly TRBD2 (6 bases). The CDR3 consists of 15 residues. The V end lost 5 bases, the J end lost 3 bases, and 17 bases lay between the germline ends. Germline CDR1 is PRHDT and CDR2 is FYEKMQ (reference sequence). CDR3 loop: CASSPNGGKNYEQYF. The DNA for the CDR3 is TGTGCCAGCAGCCCCAATGGGGGGAAAAACTACGAGCAGTACTTC.

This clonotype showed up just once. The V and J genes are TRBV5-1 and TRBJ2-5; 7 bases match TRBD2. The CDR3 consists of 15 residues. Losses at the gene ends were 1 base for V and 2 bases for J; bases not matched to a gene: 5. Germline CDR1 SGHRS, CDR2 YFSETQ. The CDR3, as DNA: TGCGCCAGCAGCTTGAGACGGCGGGGGCAAGAGACCCAGTACTTC. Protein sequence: CASSLRRRGQETQYF.

The CDR3: CASSEKTGFDGYTF. The CDR3 region has the DNA TGCGCCAGCAGCGAAAAGACAGGGTTTGATGGCTACACCTTC. V gene TRBV5-1 combines with J gene TRBJ1-2; 7 bases match TRBD1. The CDR3 consists of 14 residues. Germline V gene lookup returns CDR1 SGHRS and CDR2 YFSETQ. Trimming removed 4 bases from V and 6 bases from J; junction bases left unmatched: 9.

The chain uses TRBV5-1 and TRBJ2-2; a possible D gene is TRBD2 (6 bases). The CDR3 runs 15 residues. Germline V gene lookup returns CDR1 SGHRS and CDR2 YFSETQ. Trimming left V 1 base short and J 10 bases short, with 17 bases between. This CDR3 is CASSLLLATREELFF. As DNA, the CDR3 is TGCGCCAGCAGCTTGTTACTAGCCACGAGGGAGGAGCTGTTTTTT. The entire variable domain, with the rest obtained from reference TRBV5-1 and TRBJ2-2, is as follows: KAGVTQTPRYLIKTRGQQVTLSCSPISGHRSVSWYQQTPGQGLQFLFEYFSETQRNKGNFPGRFSGRQFSNSRSEMNVSTLELGDSALYLCASSLLLATREELFFGEGSRLTVL.

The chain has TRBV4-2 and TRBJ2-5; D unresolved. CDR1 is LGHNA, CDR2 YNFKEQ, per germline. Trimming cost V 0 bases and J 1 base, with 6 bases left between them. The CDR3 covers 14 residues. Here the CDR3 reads CASSQDFSQETQYF. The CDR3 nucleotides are TGTGCCAGCAGCCAAGACTTCTCCCAAGAGACCCAGTACTTC.

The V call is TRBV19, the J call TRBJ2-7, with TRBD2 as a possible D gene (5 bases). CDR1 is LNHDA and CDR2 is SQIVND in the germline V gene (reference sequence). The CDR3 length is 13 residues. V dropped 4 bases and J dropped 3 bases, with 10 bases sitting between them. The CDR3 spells CASSSTRGYEQYF. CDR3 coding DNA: TGTGCCAGTAGTAGTACCCGGGGCTACGAGCAGTACTTC.

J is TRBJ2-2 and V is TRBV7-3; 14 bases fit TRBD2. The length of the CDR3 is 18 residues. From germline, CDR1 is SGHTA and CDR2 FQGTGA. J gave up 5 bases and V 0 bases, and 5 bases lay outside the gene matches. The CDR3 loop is CASSLTGTSGRRTGELFF. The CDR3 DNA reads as TGTGCCAGCAGCTTAACCGGGACTAGCGGGAGACGGACCGGGGAGCTGTTTTTT.

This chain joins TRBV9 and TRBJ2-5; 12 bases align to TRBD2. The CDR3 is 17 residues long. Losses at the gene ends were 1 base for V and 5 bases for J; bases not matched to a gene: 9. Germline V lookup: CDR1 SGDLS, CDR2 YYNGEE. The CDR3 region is CASSVTTSGGPLETQYF. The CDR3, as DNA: TGTGCCAGCAGCGTAACAACTAGCGGGGGGCCTTTGGAGACCCAGTACTTC.

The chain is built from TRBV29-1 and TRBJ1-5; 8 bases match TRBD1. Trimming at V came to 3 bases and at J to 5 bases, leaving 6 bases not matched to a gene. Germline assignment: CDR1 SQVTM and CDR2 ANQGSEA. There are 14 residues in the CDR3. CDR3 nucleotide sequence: TGCAGCGTTGACCTGGACAGGGTGTATCAGCCCCAGCATTTT. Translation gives CSVDLDRVYQPQHF.

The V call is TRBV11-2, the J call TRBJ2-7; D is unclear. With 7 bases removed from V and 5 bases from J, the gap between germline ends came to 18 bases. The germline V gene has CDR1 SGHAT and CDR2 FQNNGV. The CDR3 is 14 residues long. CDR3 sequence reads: CASNSASGRHEQYF. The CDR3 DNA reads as TGTGCCAGCAACTCGGCCTCTGGACGCCACGAGCAGTACTTC.

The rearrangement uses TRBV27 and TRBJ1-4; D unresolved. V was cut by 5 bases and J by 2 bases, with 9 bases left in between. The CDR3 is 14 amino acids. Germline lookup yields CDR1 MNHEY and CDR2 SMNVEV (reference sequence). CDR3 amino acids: CASSEGRTNEKLFF. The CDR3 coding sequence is TGTGCCAGCAGTGAGGGCAGGACTAATGAAAAACTGTTTTTT.

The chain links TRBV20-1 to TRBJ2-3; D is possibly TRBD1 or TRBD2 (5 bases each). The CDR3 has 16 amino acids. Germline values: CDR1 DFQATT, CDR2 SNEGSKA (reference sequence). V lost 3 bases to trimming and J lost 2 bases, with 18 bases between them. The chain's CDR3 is CSARVILAGTTDTQYF. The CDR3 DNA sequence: TGCAGTGCTAGGGTTATCTTGGCAGGGACCACAGATACGCAGTATTTT.

CDR3 in amino acids: CASSLQREGLYNEQFF. The DNA of the CDR3 is TGTGCCAGCAGCTTGCAGCGGGAGGGCCTCTACAATGAGCAGTTCTTC. V gene TRBV13 combines with J gene TRBJ2-1; the match to TRBD2 covers 10 bases. Germline assignment: CDR1 PRHDT and CDR2 FYEKMQ (reference sequence). This CDR3 has 16 residues. Trimming took 3 bases from V and 3 from J; bases not matched to a gene: 5.

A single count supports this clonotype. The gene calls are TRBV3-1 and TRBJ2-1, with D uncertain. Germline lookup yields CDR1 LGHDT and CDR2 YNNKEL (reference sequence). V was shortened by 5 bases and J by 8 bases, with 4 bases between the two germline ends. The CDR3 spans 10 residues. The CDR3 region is CASSGDEQFF. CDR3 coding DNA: TGTGCCAGCAGCGGGGATGAGCAGTTCTTC.

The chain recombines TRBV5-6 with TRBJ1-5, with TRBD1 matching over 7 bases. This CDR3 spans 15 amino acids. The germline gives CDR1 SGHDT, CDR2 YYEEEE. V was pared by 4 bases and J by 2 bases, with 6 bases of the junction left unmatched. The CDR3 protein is CASSQLTGGNQPQHF. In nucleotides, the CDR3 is TGTGCCAGCAGCCAACTCACAGGGGGCAATCAGCCCCAGCATTTT. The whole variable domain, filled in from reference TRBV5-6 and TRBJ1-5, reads DAGVTQSPTHLIKTRGQQVTLRCSPKSGHDTVSWYQQALGQGPQFIFQYYEEEERQRGNFPDRFSGHQFPNYSSELNVNALLLGDSALYLCASSQLTGGNQPQHFGDGTRLSIL.

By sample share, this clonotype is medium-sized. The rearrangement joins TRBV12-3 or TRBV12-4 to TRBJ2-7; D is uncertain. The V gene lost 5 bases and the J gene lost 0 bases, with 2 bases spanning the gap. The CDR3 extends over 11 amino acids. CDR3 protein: CASSTSYEQYF. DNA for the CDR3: TGTGCCAGCAGTACCTCCTACGAGCAGTACTTC.

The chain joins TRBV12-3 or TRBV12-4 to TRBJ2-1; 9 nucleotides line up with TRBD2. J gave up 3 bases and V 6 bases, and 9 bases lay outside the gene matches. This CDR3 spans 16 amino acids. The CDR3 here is CASRPQLAGFYNEQFF. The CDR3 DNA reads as TGTGCCAGCAGGCCCCAACTAGCGGGTTTCTACAATGAGCAGTTCTTC.

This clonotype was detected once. DNA for the CDR3: TGTGCCAGCAGCCAAGAACCCGGACAGTCTGCCGCCTATGGCTACACCTTC. As protein: CASSQEPGQSAAYGYTF. The chain uses TRBV3-1 and TRBJ1-2, with D tentatively TRBD1 (6 bases). CDR1 and CDR2 (germline): LGHDT, YNNKEL (reference sequence). The ends were cut back, 0 bases at V and 4 bases at J, with 18 bases in the middle. This CDR3 is 17 amino acids long.

CDR3: CASSFWGSLYEQYF. The DNA of the CDR3 is TGTGCCAGCAGTTTTTGGGGATCGCTCTACGAGCAGTACTTC. V is TRBV12-3 or TRBV12-4 and J is TRBJ2-7; D is undetermined. V was clipped by 3 bases and J by 3 bases, with 12 bases between them. CDR3 size: 14 residues.

The CDR3 DNA reads as TGTGCCACCAGCCGACGGATGGCCGACAATGAGCAGTTCTTC. It specifies CATSRRMADNEQFF. The chain carries TRBV15 and TRBJ2-1; D not certain. Germline-derived CDR1 and CDR2 are LNHNV and YYDKDF (reference sequence). The V end was cut by 5 bases, the J end by 5 bases, with 13 bases between. This CDR3 has 14 amino acids.

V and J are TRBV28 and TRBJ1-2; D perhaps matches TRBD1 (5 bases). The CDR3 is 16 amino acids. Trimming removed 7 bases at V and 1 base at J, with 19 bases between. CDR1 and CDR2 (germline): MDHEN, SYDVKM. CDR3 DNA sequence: TGTGCCAGCACAGGGCCTGTGGGTATACATAACTATGGCTACACCTTC. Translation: CASTGPVGIHNYGYTF.

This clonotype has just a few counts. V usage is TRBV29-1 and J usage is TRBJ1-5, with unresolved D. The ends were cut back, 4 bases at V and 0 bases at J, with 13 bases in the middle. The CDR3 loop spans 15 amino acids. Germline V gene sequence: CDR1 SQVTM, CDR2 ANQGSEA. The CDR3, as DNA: TGCAGCGTTGGAGGTTCGTATGATAGCAATCAGCCCCAGCATTTT. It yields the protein CSVGGSYDSNQPQHF.

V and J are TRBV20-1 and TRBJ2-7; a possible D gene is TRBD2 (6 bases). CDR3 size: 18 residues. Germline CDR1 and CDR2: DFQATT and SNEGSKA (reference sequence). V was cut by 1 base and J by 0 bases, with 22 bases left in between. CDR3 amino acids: CSARGSDLGRSSSYEQYF. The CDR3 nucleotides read TGCAGTGCTAGAGGATCCGATCTAGGGAGGAGTAGCTCCTACGAGCAGTACTTC.

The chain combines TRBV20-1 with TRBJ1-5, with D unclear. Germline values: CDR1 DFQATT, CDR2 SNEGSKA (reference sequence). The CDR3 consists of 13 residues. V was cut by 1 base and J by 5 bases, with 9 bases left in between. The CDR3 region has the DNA TGCAGTGCTAGAGGCAACGGGGATCAGCCCCAGCATTTT. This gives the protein CSARGNGDQPQHF.